This entry lists 8 T cell receptor beta chains sequenced from one sample in a study of T-cell reconstitution after alpha-beta-depleted transplantation in children. Researchers prepared the TCRbeta library using unique molecular identifiers, the study reports. TCRdb processed the PCR reads anew with MiXCR; each CDR3 protein has one entry. Among about 540,000 distinct CDR3 sequences, approximately 20% were seen once, and the ten largest hold roughly 3.3%. Specimen: PBMCs from the stem cell graft donor, collected from the stem cell graft. The receptor set was obtained from a human donor who donated a stem cell graft to a child with acute lymphoblastic leukemia.

This rearrangement joins TRBV12-3 or TRBV12-4 to TRBJ1-2; TRBD1 is a possible D gene (5 bases). V lost 6 bases and J lost 14, with 25 bases in between. The CDR3 loop spans 14 amino acids. CDR3 region: CASSPPGDSSRGTF. The DNA of the CDR3 is TGTGCCAGCAGCCCCCCGGGGGACTCGAGTCGAGGTACCTTC.

V usage is TRBV7-2 and J usage is TRBJ2-1; tentatively, D is TRBD2 (6 bases). The CDR3 contains 16 residues. Trimming removed 5 bases from V and 5 bases from J, with 19 bases in between. CDR1 and CDR2 from the germline V gene are SGHTA and FQGNSA. The CDR3 loop reads CASSPTRASVNNEQFF. The CDR3 region has the DNA TGTGCCAGCAGCCCCACTAGGGCTAGCGTGAACAATGAGCAGTTCTTC.

The table lists this clonotype with a few counts. V is TRBV18 and J is TRBJ2-1, with D possibly being TRBD1 (5 bases). Per the germline V gene, CDR1 is KGHSH and CDR2 is LQKENI. There are 16 residues in the CDR3. Trimming removed 1 base at V and 0 bases at J, with 10 bases between. The chain's CDR3 is CASSPRQGNSYNEQFF. The CDR3 DNA reads as TGTGCCAGCTCACCACGCCAGGGAAACTCCTACAATGAGCAGTTCTTC.

The V call is TRBV7-9, the J call TRBJ1-1; D gene uncertain. Germline lookup yields CDR1 SEHNR and CDR2 FQNEAQ (reference sequence). The CDR3 totals 15 residues. Trimming took 0 bases from V and 1 from J, leaving 9 bases between them. The CDR3 spells CASSLALPSNTEAFF. CDR3 DNA sequence: TGTGCCAGCAGCTTAGCGCTCCCTTCGAACACTGAAGCTTTCTTT.

This clonotype has more than one count but fewer than ten. The V call is TRBV5-1, the J call TRBJ1-2, with a tentative D call TRBD1 (6 bases). Germline CDR1 is SGHRS and CDR2 is YFSETQ. The CDR3 runs 16 residues. Trimming removed 3 bases at V and 2 bases at J, with 17 bases between. CDR3 loop: CASSSIFETGNYGYTF. As DNA, the CDR3 is TGCGCCAGCAGCTCCATATTCGAAACAGGGAACTATGGCTACACCTTC.

The V gene is TRBV5-1, the J gene TRBJ1-4; 9 nucleotides match TRBD1. Germline V gives CDR1 SGHRS, CDR2 YFSETQ. V was pared by 4 bases and J by 10 bases, with 11 bases of the junction left unmatched. The CDR3 spans 15 residues. In nucleotides, the CDR3 is TGCGCCAGCAGCACTTACAGGGGGCCAACAGGAAAACTGTTTTTT. Translated, it gives CASSTYRGPTGKLFF.

This clonotype turned up a few times. Its ends do not fully match the called genes, so a read error is possible. The rearrangement links TRBV20-1 to TRBJ1-1; a possible D gene is TRBD1 (6 bases). Germline CDR1 reads DFQATT; CDR2 reads SNEGSKA (reference sequence). This CDR3 comprises 14 residues. This CDR3 reads CSARETTGSTEAFF. The CDR3 DNA is TGCAGTGCTAGAGAAACGACAGGCTCCACTGAAGCTTTTTTT.

This clonotype has just a few counts. The rearrangement links TRBV6-2 or TRBV6-3 to TRBJ2-7; 7 nucleotides align to TRBD1. J lost 5 bases, V lost 6 bases, and 4 bases had no gene match. The germline gives CDR1 MNHEY, CDR2 SVGEGT. The CDR3 loop spans 12 amino acids. CDR3 loop: CASSDRVHEQYF. CDR3 in DNA: TGTGCCAGCAGCGACAGGGTCCACGAGCAGTACTTC.